This record looks at one T cell receptor (beta chain) sequence and its context. Its antigen is not known. The data derive from a study of shared clonotypes between healthy human individuals. Study-level information: A few men and a couple of women, aged 18 to 49, were donors.

The germline CDR1 and CDR2 sequences are LNHDA and SQIVND (reference sequence). The length of the CDR3 is 16 residues. V trimming: 4 bases; J trimming: 4 bases; junction bases outside the gene matches: 6. The naive CD8 population came from CD45RO-negative cells selected for CCR7, without terminally differentiated effector memory CD45RA+ cells. Free of recent acute infections or vaccinations, the donors were healthy HIV-negative adults. Study results and limitations: Some clonotypes were shared by all four sorted-subset donors, while others were not shared. The non-shared ones had lower generation probabilities than the shared ones. Clonotype sharing among donors, it was expected, would be affected by sequencing depth.

TCRdb's copy holds only in-frame clones and misses some; the assay was immunoSEQ multiplex PCR. The sample shows hundreds of thousands of clones, approximately 95% of them seen only once. The TCR sequence derives from a woman in her twenties or thirties in good health. Material for sequencing was naive CD8+ T cells sorted from blood. The gene calls are TRBV19 and TRBJ2-3; 12 bases are a match to TRBD2. The CDR3 DNA reads as TGTGCCAGTAGTACGCTAGCGGGAGGGCCTTCAGATACGCAGTATTTT. Translating it yields CASSTLAGGPSDTQYF.